The 28 T cell receptor beta chains given below trace back to one sample, sequenced in a study of patients and donors after allogeneic stem cell transplantation (dated by TCRdb to about 2020). Library preparation used RT-PCR. Sequenced on a NextSeq 550. TCRdb reran the public reads through fastp at Q25 and MiXCR, keeping productive beta chains. Rows matching on CDR3 protein sequence are summarized as one entry with the most common DNA and genes. The sample table shows about a million distinct CDR3 sequences, and about a sixth are seen once. The top ten clones comprise roughly 6% of the sample. Material for sequencing was blood, either unsorted or a sorted T cell fraction (not recorded which). The origin of the receptors is a human donor who was either an allogeneic HSCT recipient or a stem cell or donor lymphocyte infusion donor (not recorded which). It is not recorded whose cells these are; they may come from a transplant donor.

This clonotype came up a few times. The chain joins TRBV29-1 to TRBJ1-1, with 10 bases matching TRBD1. J was trimmed by 2 bases and V by 6 bases; bases with no gene match: 3. The CDR3 is 13 residues long. Germline-derived CDR1 and CDR2 are SQVTM and ANQGSEA. DNA for the CDR3: TGCAGCGTCGGACAGGGGGTAAACACTGAAGCTTTCTTT. Protein product: CSVGQGVNTEAFF.

V and J are TRBV4-3 and TRBJ1-2; D unclear. Trimming took 2 bases from V and 4 from J, leaving 11 bases between them. The CDR3 has 14 residues. Germline V gene sequence: CDR1 LGHNA, CDR2 YSLEER. The CDR3 DNA sequence: TGCGCCAGCAGCCAACTGGGTAACCTCTATGGCTACACCTTC. It codes for CASSQLGNLYGYTF.

This clonotype was detected a few times. The V gene is TRBV7-3, the J gene TRBJ2-3; 16 nucleotides align to TRBD2. Germline trimming cut 5 bases from V and 1 base from J; bases unmatched to any gene: 3. Looked up from germline, CDR1 is SGHTA and CDR2 is FQGTGA. There are 17 residues in the CDR3. Here the CDR3 DNA reads TGTGCCAGCAGCCCAGGGACTAGCGGGGGGGGCACAGATACGCAGTATTTT. It codes for CASSPGTSGGGTDTQYF.

In this sample, this clonotype turned up a few times. V and J are TRBV7-9 and TRBJ1-1; D is uncertain. The CDR3 contains 16 residues. Deletions cut 4 bases from V and 3 bases from J, with 18 bases between. Germline assignment: CDR1 SEHNR and CDR2 FQNEAQ (reference sequence). The CDR3 region is CASSSNPEFPDTEAFF. CDR3 coding DNA: TGTGCCAGCAGCTCCAACCCAGAATTCCCGGACACTGAAGCTTTCTTT.

V gene TRBV5-6 combines with J gene TRBJ1-2; 7 bases are shared with TRBD1. Losses at the gene ends were 2 bases for V and 6 bases for J; bases not matched to a gene: 10. Germline CDR1 SGHDT, CDR2 YYEEEE. This CDR3 has 15 residues. This chain's CDR3 is CASSFPNRGANGYTF. CDR3 DNA sequence: TGTGCCAGCAGCTTCCCGAACAGGGGCGCAAATGGCTACACCTTC.

This clonotype has more than one count but fewer than ten. The chain couples TRBV7-3 to TRBJ1-2, with D unresolved. The CDR3 loop spans 13 amino acids. The ends were cut back, 2 bases at V and 6 bases at J, with 10 bases in the middle. Germline V gives CDR1 SGHTA, CDR2 FQGTGA. The CDR3 region is CASSLVIPHGYTF. CDR3 in DNA: TGTGCCAGCAGCTTAGTAATACCCCATGGCTACACCTTC. The full variable domain, in which reference TRBV7-3 and TRBJ1-2 provide the parts outside the CDR3, is GAGVSQTPSNKVTEKGKYVELRCDPISGHTALYWYRQSLGQGPEFLIYFQGTGAADDSGLPNDRFFAVRPEGSVSTLKIQRTERGDSAVYLCASSLVIPHGYTFGSGTRLTVV.

The table lists this clonotype with a few counts. The chain carries TRBV6-1 and TRBJ2-7, with D possibly TRBD2 on 6 matching bases. This CDR3 is 16 amino acids long. Trimming removed 7 bases at V and 4 bases at J, with 23 bases between. CDR1 is MNHNS, CDR2 SASEGT, per germline. The CDR3 region has the DNA TGTGCCAGCACTCGTAGTGGCGGGAAAAGAGTGTACGAGCAGTACTTC. Amino acid sequence: CASTRSGGKRVYEQYF.

The chain employs TRBV12-3 or TRBV12-4 and TRBJ2-3; D is unresolved. Trimming left V 6 bases short and J 0 bases short, with 10 bases between. The CDR3 contains 14 residues. CDR3 loop: CASRAASSTDTQYF. In DNA, the CDR3 is TGTGCCAGCAGGGCGGCTTCTAGCACAGATACGCAGTATTTT.

This clonotype was detected a few times. The junction shows a germline mismatch at one end, possibly a read error. The chain has TRBV20-1 and TRBJ1-3, with 7 bases lining up with TRBD1. This CDR3 comprises 14 residues. The germline gives CDR1 DFQATT, CDR2 SNEGSKA (reference sequence). The DNA for the CDR3 is TGCAGTGCTAGAGACGGGACAGACCCGGGTCTTAACCCGTTT. It is translated as CSARDGTDPGLNPF.

This chain's CDR3 is CASSLVGGGNTDTQYF. The CDR3 nucleotides read TGCGCCAGCAGCTTGGTTGGCGGGGGGAATACAGATACGCAGTATTTT. The chain carries TRBV5-1 and TRBJ2-3; 8 nucleotides agree with TRBD2. Germline V lookup: CDR1 SGHRS, CDR2 YFSETQ. Trimming removed 0 bases from V and 3 bases from J; junction bases left unmatched: 6. The CDR3 has 16 residues.

The rearrangement joins TRBV7-6 to TRBJ2-1, with D unclear. The CDR3 loop spans 16 amino acids. Germline V CDR1 and CDR2: SGHVS, FNYEAQ. Trimming took 1 base from V and 0 from J, leaving 10 bases between them. The CDR3 here is CASSLEHSYSYNEQFF. The CDR3 DNA sequence: TGTGCCAGCAGCTTAGAGCACAGTTACTCCTACAATGAGCAGTTCTTC.

This clonotype showed up just once. This rearrangement joins TRBV7-8 to TRBJ2-7; 7 bases are shared with TRBD1. Germline CDR1 and CDR2: SGHVS and FQNEAQ. Unmatched junction bases numbered 9, after V lost 1 base and J lost 3 bases. This CDR3 spans 16 amino acids. CDR3 bases: TGTGCCAGCAGCTTAGGCCCCGGGACAGTCATCTACGAGCAGTACTTC. Translating it yields CASSLGPGTVIYEQYF.

The rearrangement links TRBV12-3 or TRBV12-4 to TRBJ1-2, with D possibly matching TRBD1 (5 bases). This CDR3 is 20 amino acids long. The V and J ends lost 3 bases and 2 bases respectively, with 28 bases between them. The CDR3 region has the DNA TGTGCCAGCAGTTTTAAGACTTACGGGGGACGGGCTTTTCCGAACTATGGCTACACCTTC. Its translation: CASSFKTYGGRAFPNYGYTF.

The J gene is TRBJ2-5, the V gene TRBV3-1, with 8 bases matching TRBD1. The CDR3 length is 13 residues. Germline V gives CDR1 LGHDT, CDR2 YNNKEL (reference sequence). J lost 5 bases, V lost 5 bases, and 4 bases had no gene match. DNA for the CDR3: TGTGCCAGCAGCATGACAGGGGATGAGACCCAGTACTTC. It yields the protein CASSMTGDETQYF.

This clonotype was counted only a few times. The chain couples TRBV12-3 or TRBV12-4 to TRBJ2-7, with TRBD2 identical over 8 bases. The V and J ends lost 5 bases and 0 bases, in that order; junction bases with no gene match: 9. The length of the CDR3 is 16 residues. CDR3 DNA: TGTGCCAGCAGTGACCCAGGGAGCGGGAGCTCCTACGAGCAGTACTTC. This gives the protein CASSDPGSGSSYEQYF.

This clonotype has more than one count but fewer than ten. V gene TRBV9 combines with J gene TRBJ2-3, with 10 bases lining up with TRBD2. V lost 1 base to trimming and J lost 3 bases; unmatched junction nucleotides: 2. CDR3 length: 15 amino acids. Germline V CDR1 and CDR2: SGDLS, YYNGEE. The CDR3 DNA reads as TGTGCCAGCAGCGTATCTAGCGGGAGAACAGATACGCAGTATTTT. This gives the protein CASSVSSGRTDTQYF.

This rearrangement joins TRBV21-1 to TRBJ2-7; the table's D call, TRBD1, has no DNA check behind it. TRBV21-1 is a pseudogene. The CDR3 sequence is 17 residues long. The CDR3 loop is CASSKKPTLTGSYEQYF. The CDR3 coding sequence is TGTGCCAGCAGCAAAAAGCCAACATTAACAGGGTCCTACGAGCAGTACTTC.

This clonotype occurred many times. The V call is TRBV12-3 or TRBV12-4, the J call TRBJ1-2; 7 bases are shared with TRBD1. Trimming cost V 8 bases and J 8 bases; bases outside gene matches: 14. The CDR3 length is 14 residues. CDR3 in DNA: TGTGCCAGCCATAGGCCCGGGACAGCGGGGGGCTACACCTTC. Its translation is CASHRPGTAGGYTF.

The chain combines TRBV20-1 with TRBJ1-1; TRBD1 aligns across 7 bases. CDR3 length equals 13 residues. Trimming took 3 bases from V and 7 from J; bases not matched to a gene: 8. CDR1 DFQATT and CDR2 SNEGSKA come from the germline V gene (reference sequence). The chain's CDR3 is CSARNGQVFEAFF. For the CDR3, the DNA is TGCAGTGCTAGGAATGGACAGGTGTTTGAAGCTTTCTTT.

There are a few counts of this clonotype. The CDR3 sequence: CASSPGPSLRDYGYTF. The CDR3 DNA sequence: TGTGCCAGCAGCCCCGGCCCGTCCCTACGAGACTATGGCTACACCTTC. The genes are TRBV11-3 and TRBJ1-2; D is uncertain. Germline CDR1 reads SGHNT; CDR2 reads YENEEA. The CDR3 totals 16 residues. Trimming took off 5 bases at V and 3 bases at J, with 19 bases between the two ends.

The CDR3 region is CASSLGSGTALAKNIQYF. The CDR3 DNA reads as TGCGCCAGCAGCTTGGGGTCCGGGACAGCCCTAGCCAAAAACATTCAGTACTTC. The gene calls are TRBV5-1 and TRBJ2-4; 7 nucleotides agree with TRBD1. Germline values: CDR1 SGHRS, CDR2 YFSETQ. The CDR3 sequence is 18 residues long. The ends lost 0 bases at V and 0 bases at J; junction bases unmatched: 9.

This clonotype has just a few counts. The chain links TRBV12-3 or TRBV12-4 to TRBJ2-1; D remains ambiguous. V lost 11 bases and J lost 6, with 17 bases in between. The CDR3 runs 13 residues. The CDR3 protein is CASGLPGPNEQFF. The CDR3 bases are TGTGCCTCCGGCCTCCCGGGCCCCAATGAGCAGTTCTTC.

This clonotype was seen a few times. DNA for the CDR3: TGTGCCAGCAGTGCCATGGGGTCCCGACGAGACTACACCTTC. Translated, it gives CASSAMGSRRDYTF. The J gene is TRBJ1-2, the V gene TRBV12-3 or TRBV12-4, with D unclear. The V gene lost 5 bases and the J gene lost 10 bases, with 20 bases spanning the gap. The CDR3 consists of 14 residues.

The chain is built from TRBV2 and TRBJ2-7; D remains ambiguous. The CDR3 is 13 amino acids. V lost 0 bases and J 6 bases, leaving 9 bases between the germline ends. Germline loops: CDR1 SNHLY, CDR2 FYNNEI. CDR3 sequence: CASSEAQTGEQYF. In DNA form, the CDR3 reads TGTGCCAGCAGTGAAGCACAGACGGGCGAGCAGTACTTC.

DNA of the CDR3: TGTGCCAGCAGCCCCCGGGGAAGGGGGCCCGAGTTCTTC. As protein: CASSPRGRGPEFF. The J gene is TRBJ2-1, the V gene TRBV7-3; 7 bases agree with TRBD1. The CDR3 has 13 residues. V dropped 5 bases and J dropped 14; count of bases not matched to a gene: 12. Germline assignment: CDR1 SGHTA and CDR2 FQGTGA.

The rearrangement uses TRBV3-1 and TRBJ2-1; 9 bases fit TRBD2. CDR1 and CDR2 (germline): LGHDT, YNNKEL (reference sequence). J lost 10 bases, V lost 4 bases, and 17 bases had no gene match. The CDR3 length is 17 residues. The CDR3 is CASSLIRAGGRRREQFF. CDR3 coding DNA: TGTGCCAGCAGCCTCATACGAGCGGGGGGCAGGCGTCGGGAGCAGTTCTTC.

This clonotype was observed a handful of times. The chain couples TRBV7-2 to TRBJ2-7; D ambiguous. Trimming pared 7 bases from V and 6 bases from J, leaving 22 bases between. The CDR3 contains 15 residues. From germline, CDR1 is SGHTA and CDR2 FQGNSA. The CDR3 is CASTLGTGLSLEQYF. DNA for the CDR3: TGTGCCAGCACCTTGGGAACGGGTCTCTCCCTCGAGCAGTACTTC.

The rearrangement links TRBV3-1 to TRBJ1-1; the D is unclear. The germline V and J ends were trimmed by 1 base and 0 bases, with 9 bases remaining between them. Germline assignment: CDR1 LGHDT and CDR2 YNNKEL (reference sequence). The CDR3 length is 15 residues. Here the CDR3 reads CASSQVGPLNTEAFF. For the CDR3, the DNA is TGTGCCAGCAGCCAAGTAGGGCCTTTGAACACTGAAGCTTTCTTT.